A single TCR beta chain is shown here with its context. This receptor's antigen is unknown. No quality values exist for individual bases; no much larger clone is one base distant. This entry belongs to a study of cytomegalovirus exposure and HLA in healthy donors (dated by TCRdb to 2015 to 2018). Concerning the study at large: An earlier analysis of several hundred of the donors reported 276 Gb of sequence data and 117 million unique TCR beta sequences obtained from around 190 million T cells. To decide whether each TCR beta V gene segment behaved as functional or pseudogenic, an earlier analysis of 587 of the donors relied on high-throughput TCR beta sequencing. Rather than using new phenotypic data, the later analysis identified candidate immune exposures from TCR beta sequences and from how often those sequences occurred across donors. The number of typed donors differed by locus: about 629-630 for A, B, C, DRB1 and DQB1; 500 to 550 for DQA1; some 590 for DPA1; and around 470 for DPB1. Using immunosequencing, the study profiled T cell repertoires from some 670 subjects and related those repertoires to cytomegalovirus serostatus. In a later analysis, previously published TCR beta repertoires from about 670 donors were re-analyzed and high-resolution HLA genotyping was added so that TCR occurrence patterns could be studied. To predict cytomegalovirus infection status, the study combined high-throughput TCR immunosequencing, statistical association of individual TCRs with disease status, and machine learning. A later genetic analysis took genome-wide SNP genotypes for about 55% of the roughly 700 donors and used that subset as a discovery cohort. Roughly 5 DR-DQ haplotypes were handled as single units for association and clustering, since linkage in the cohort was strong. Alongside the repertoire data, information on donor age, sex, ethnicity and CMV serostatus was compiled. On average, approximately 250,000 unique TCR beta nucleotide sequences were sequenced per donor among roughly 430 genotyped donors of the cohort, with roughly 20% of those sequences being non-productive. The genetic ancestry cluster associated with self-reported Caucasian donors included about 84% of the 300 to 450 genotyped donors. About 280 gigabases of sequencing data and approximately 84 million unique TCR sequences were included in an early release covering around 600 HLA-typed donors. Besides the first cohort of more than 650 subjects, a separate validation cohort made up of over 100 different subjects was used. All discovery cohort repertoires had been generated using a single sequencing platform. Class I and class II HLA loci were covered by the typing at four-digit resolution. The study was designed to test whether signatures of past pathogen exposure could be identified by cataloging public T cell receptors.

To prepare the library, the immunoSEQ multiplex PCR assay was applied. A mixture of 60 forward primers for TCR Vbeta segments and 13 reverse primers for TCR Jbeta segments was used in the multiplex PCR. Amplification of the CDR3 region of rearranged TCR beta genes was performed with a multiplex PCR assay on genomic DNA. Amplified TCR beta libraries were sequenced as 87-base-pair reads on the Illumina HiSeq System. The original methods were these. A later analysis tallied about 77 million unique TCR beta chains across the approximately 670 repertoires, and some 12 million of those chains were shared by two or more donors. A nearest-neighbor algorithm error-corrected the raw reads and collapsed the reads into unique sequences, merging closely related sequences to remove PCR and sequencing errors. CDR3 sequences were aligned to IMGT reference sequences to assign V, D and J gene segments. For a sequence to be retained, at least a six-nucleotide match to both a V gene segment and a J gene segment was required. A rearrangement was called productive if the CDR3 had no stop codons and remained in frame with V and J, and every other rearrangement was called non-productive. Following IMGT convention, CDR3 was defined as the stretch from the second conserved V-encoded cysteine to the conserved J-encoded phenylalanine. The earlier analysis of 587 of the donors excluded any sequence lacking an unambiguous match to a single V gene segment. In an earlier analysis of 587 of the donors, a V segment was called functional when productive rearrangements were above 56.7%, and segregating when the standard deviation between donors exceeded 5%. A statistical classification framework was built for diagnosing cytomegalovirus status from the catalog of TCR beta chain sequences. V and J gene assignment, in a later analysis, came from comparing TCR nucleotide sequences with IMGT/GENE-DB human TR gene sequences. A later analysis assigned CDR3 sequences and most-parsimonious VDJ recombination scenarios with the TCRdist pipeline. In a later analysis, each TCR beta chain was defined by its CDR3 amino acid sequence together with its V-gene family, and reads lacking a unique V-gene family were excluded. A later analysis removed 592 highly shared, low-generation-probability nucleotide sequences to deal with suspected cross-contamination and a sequencing artifact. For each public chain, a later analysis derived a clonal expansion index from normalized ranks of inferred template counts within each repertoire. Generation probabilities in a later analysis came from a VDJ recombination model fitted to out-of-frame rearrangements, and those results were checked against IGoR. A later analysis scored TCR-TCR, TCR-HLA and TCR-CMV co-occurrence with hypergeometric tests, applying a repertoire-size bias correction to TCR pairs. False discovery rates were estimated in a later analysis by permuting HLA or CMV assignments 20 times. In a later analysis, co-occurring TCRs were grouped using DBSCAN, and TCRdist sequence similarity was added for clustering within HLA-allele-positive subsets. Co-occurrence clustering excluded repertoires with fewer than 30,000 or more than 120,000 public chains, plus five with anomalous nucleotide sharing. In its TCRdb copy, this immuneACCESS table keeps in-frame sequences only and misses some clones. Where compared with another copy, unresolved V genes explain less than half of these, and the others have no known cause. Clone size and the V and J calls come from that table; the DNA yielded D and trimming. In this sample the table shows over 45,000 clones, 83% of which occur a single time. The leading ten clones occupy roughly 4.5% of the sample.

Its CDR3 holds 14 amino acids, cysteine through phenylalanine. Of all the DNA, just the CDR3 is kept, 42 bases in frame from base 1. V is shortened by 2 bases, J by 2 bases, and the region joining them spans 4 bases. CDR1 SEHNR and CDR2 FQNEAQ are derived from the germline V gene (reference sequence). Findings and caveats that apply to the study as a whole: According to a later analysis, TCR association rates differed among HLA loci, with DRB1 alleles showing the most associated TCRs and HLA-C alleles showing the fewest. A further reported finding was that TCR beta sequences accurately predicted the HLA-A and HLA-B alleles for most subjects in the first cohort. According to the authors, the approach could potentially be generalized to other disease states and immunological phenotypes. V-gene and J-gene trimming of TCR beta chains was associated with a missense DCLRE1C variant in a later genetic analysis, and the association was replicated in an independent cohort. Specific HLA alleles were associated with over 15,000 TCR beta sequences at a false discovery rate of 0.05 in a later analysis. A later analysis found that HLA-associated TCR beta chains were more clonally expanded and had lower generation probabilities than equally common non-associated chains. Because counts were too low, 15 or so rarely observed V segments, including chromosome 9 orphons, were excluded from the earlier analysis of roughly 580 of the donors. Some IMGT-functional V segments, including TRBV6-2 and TRBV6-3, could not be distinguished by the 87-base-pair reads and were therefore excluded. Across donors, most TCR sequences were observed very rarely, whereas some public TCRs were present in many individuals. In vitro tests confirmed that a few of the cytomegalovirus-associated TCR beta chains recognize cytomegalovirus antigens. In an earlier analysis of around 600 of the donors, most TCR beta V segments were observed in productive rearrangements about 90% or about 30% of the time, broadly matching IMGT annotations. In a later analysis, several top co-occurrence clusters were reported to appear linked to parvovirus B19, influenza, CMV and Epstein-Barr virus. The classifier was reported to diagnose cytomegalovirus status with high specificity and sensitivity in both the original and validation cohorts. Because HLA typing was unavailable for some donors at each locus, only the typed subset was used in association tests. A later genetic analysis reported fewer N-insertions in productive TCRs among donors in an Asian-associated ancestry cluster than the approximately 700-donor mean. In a later analysis, most CMV-associated TCR beta chains were found to appear HLA-restricted, with HLA associations seemingly driven largely by CMV exposure. The study gave a list of some 150 TCR beta chains associated with cytomegalovirus. The cohort was sequenced for TCR beta chains only, and without alpha or paired-chain data the features that could be detected were limited. When HLA alleles, especially DR and DQ, strongly co-occurred, TCR associations were difficult to assign to individual alleles. Roughly uniform sequencing depth across donors was assumed in presence/absence analyses, although this assumption may not hold. The sequencing pipeline was judged likely to have produced a cluster of highly shared sequence variants as a technical artifact. Correlated functional status among segregating V segments might reflect linkage disequilibrium, but an unknown experimental factor could not be ruled out. For the cohort, immune exposure information was limited to CMV serostatus.

The cohort was made up of 500 to 850 healthy bone marrow donors. At the time of sampling, all cohort members were nominally healthy, though unrecorded immune exposures were likely present. The donor tested CMV seronegative, placing the donor among the roughly 350 seronegative members of the cohort. A peripheral blood sample was collected from each donor, and TCR beta sequencing was performed on peripheral blood mononuclear cells. Genomic DNA extraction from the blood cell samples was performed with the Qiagen DNeasy Blood Extraction Kit. This TCR derives from a man younger than 45 in good health and CMV-seronegative. Rearrangement joined TRBV7-9 to TRBJ2-6; no D gene call is confident. Sequences were obtained from PBMCs. The encoded CDR3 is CASSLTAGANVLTF. The bases are TGTGCCAGCAGCTTAACAGCTGGGGCCAACGTCCTGACTTTC.